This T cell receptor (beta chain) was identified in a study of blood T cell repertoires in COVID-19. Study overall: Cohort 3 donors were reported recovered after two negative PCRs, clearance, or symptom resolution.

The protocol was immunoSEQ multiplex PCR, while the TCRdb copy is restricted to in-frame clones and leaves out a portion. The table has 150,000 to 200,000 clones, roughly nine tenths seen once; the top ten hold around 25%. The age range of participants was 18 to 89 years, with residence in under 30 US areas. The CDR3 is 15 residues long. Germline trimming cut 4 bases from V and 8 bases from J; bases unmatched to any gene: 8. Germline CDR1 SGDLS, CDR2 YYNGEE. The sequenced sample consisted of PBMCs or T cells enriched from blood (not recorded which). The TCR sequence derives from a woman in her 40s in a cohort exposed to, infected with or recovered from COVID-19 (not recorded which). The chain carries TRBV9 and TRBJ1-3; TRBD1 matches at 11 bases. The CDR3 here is CASSPGQGATYTIYF. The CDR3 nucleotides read TGTGCCAGCAGCCCAGGACAGGGGGCGACGTACACCATATATTTT.